The 30 T cell receptor beta chains below come from one sample, sequenced in a study of blood T cell repertoires in COVID-19. Libraries were prepared by immunoSEQ multiplex PCR; TCRdb keeps only in-frame clonotypes and omits some of them. The data contain about 56,000 clones, approximately 80% of them singletons. The sample was peripheral blood. The receptors stem from a woman aged 80 or over with acute or convalescent COVID-19.

The genes are TRBV11-2 and TRBJ2-5, with 9 bases lining up with TRBD2. This CDR3 spans 15 amino acids. Germline CDR1 is SGHAT and CDR2 is FQNNGV. The trim removed 5 bases at V and 3 bases at J, leaving 7 bases unmatched. CDR3: CASSQRPSGEETQYF. CDR3 DNA: TGTGCCAGCAGCCAACGGCCTAGCGGGGAAGAGACCCAGTACTTC.

The chain employs TRBV3-1 (or the pseudogene TRBV3-2) and TRBJ2-1; 12 nucleotides line up with TRBD1. Germline V lookup: CDR1 LGHDT, CDR2 YNNKEL (reference sequence). The CDR3 sequence is 15 residues long. V lost 0 bases and J lost 7; bases outside the gene matches: 1. The CDR3, as DNA: TGTGCCAGCAGCCAAGAGGGACAGGGGGCGAATGAGCAGTTCTTC. This codes for CASSQEGQGANEQFF.

This clone was seen a few times. The rearrangement uses TRBV6-6 and TRBJ1-1; D ambiguous. The germline V gene has CDR1 MNHNY and CDR2 SVGAGI (reference sequence). V lost 6 bases and J 4 bases, leaving 6 bases between the germline ends. The CDR3 covers 11 residues. The CDR3 DNA reads TGTGCCAGCAGGTCTCTCACTGAAGCTTTCTTT. Amino acids: CASRSLTEAFF.

The chain couples TRBV19 to TRBJ2-3; 8 bases fit TRBD2. This CDR3 comprises 17 residues. Losses at the gene ends were 4 bases for V and 7 bases for J; bases not matched to a gene: 16. The germline CDR1 and CDR2 sequences are LNHDA and SQIVND (reference sequence). CDR3 in amino acids: CASSTSPGGSGGHTQYF. For the CDR3, the DNA is TGTGCCAGTAGTACCTCCCCGGGGGGGTCCGGGGGCCATACGCAGTATTTT.

The genes are TRBV4-1 and TRBJ2-1, with 10 bases matching TRBD1. CDR1 MGHRA and CDR2 YSYEKL come from the germline V gene. The ends lost 3 bases at V and 4 bases at J; junction bases unmatched: 3. The CDR3 spans 15 residues. Here the CDR3 reads CASSQGTGVYNEQFF. The CDR3 DNA follows: TGCGCCAGCAGCCAGGGGACAGGGGTGTACAATGAGCAGTTCTTC.

This clone occurred a few times. The V call is TRBV9, the J call TRBJ1-6; possible D gene TRBD1, 5 bases. The CDR3 totals 14 residues. Germline V CDR1 and CDR2: SGDLS, YYNGEE. The V gene lost 0 bases and the J gene lost 4 bases, with 5 bases spanning the gap. CDR3 in amino acids: CASSVGQYNSPLHF. The CDR3 nucleotides are TGTGCCAGCAGCGTAGGACAGTATAATTCACCCCTCCACTTT.

This rearrangement joins TRBV6-5 to TRBJ1-5; TRBD1 aligns across 8 bases. There are 15 residues in the CDR3. The V and J ends lost 6 bases and 6 bases, in that order; junction bases with no gene match: 10. Looked up from germline, CDR1 is MNHEY and CDR2 is SVGAGI. The CDR3 protein is CASRGSGGIGQPQHF. In DNA form, the CDR3 reads TGTGCCAGCAGGGGGTCAGGGGGCATAGGTCAGCCCCAGCATTTT.

V is TRBV30 and J is TRBJ1-1; D unclear. This CDR3 is 13 amino acids long. With 1 base removed from V and 2 bases from J, the gap between germline ends came to 8 bases. Germline-derived CDR1 and CDR2 are GTSNPN and SVGIG (reference sequence). CDR3 in amino acids: CAWSGHINTEAFF. CDR3 DNA sequence: TGTGCCTGGAGTGGGCACATTAACACTGAAGCTTTCTTT.

The J gene is TRBJ1-6, the V gene TRBV5-1; D unclear. The CDR3 is 16 amino acids. V dropped 5 bases and J dropped 9 bases, with 21 bases sitting between them. Germline loops: CDR1 SGHRS, CDR2 YFSETQ. This CDR3 is CASSVSSSPVGSPLHF. CDR3 coding DNA: TGCGCCAGCAGTGTGAGTAGCAGTCCTGTTGGTTCACCCCTCCACTTT.

This clone was detected once. This chain connects TRBV7-3 to TRBJ2-5; D unresolved. The V gene lost 5 bases and the J gene lost 5 bases, with 12 bases spanning the gap. CDR3 length: 13 amino acids. Germline values: CDR1 SGHTA, CDR2 FQGTGA. CDR3 sequence: CASSIGRAETQYF. The CDR3 DNA reads TGTGCCAGCAGCATCGGAAGAGCGGAGACCCAGTACTTC. Full variable domain (outside the CDR3, taken from reference TRBV7-3 and TRBJ2-5): GAGVSQTPSNKVTEKGKYVELRCDPISGHTALYWYRQSLGQGPEFLIYFQGTGAADDSGLPNDRFFAVRPEGSVSTLKIQRTERGDSAVYLCASSIGRAETQYFGPGTRLLVL.

The rearrangement uses TRBV5-4 and TRBJ1-2, with TRBD1 matching over 12 bases. CDR1 is SGHNT, CDR2 YYREEE, per germline (reference sequence). CDR3 length: 16 residues. V gave up 4 bases and J gave up 4 bases; unmatched junction bases: 8. CDR3 loop: CASSGAGTGGPYGYTF. DNA for the CDR3: TGTGCCAGCAGCGGGGCCGGGACAGGGGGCCCCTATGGCTACACCTTC.

This chain joins TRBV6-5 and TRBJ1-2, with TRBD1 matching over 8 bases. CDR1 is MNHEY, CDR2 SVGAGI, per germline. The CDR3 is 15 amino acids. V was clipped by 2 bases and J by 6 bases; unmatched bases: 8. CDR3 coding DNA: TGTGCCAGCAGTTACGAAGGACAGGGTTTGAATGGCTACACCTTC. Translating gives CASSYEGQGLNGYTF.

This chain joins TRBV30 and TRBJ1-3, with D uncertain. The germline V gene has CDR1 GTSNPN and CDR2 SVGIG (reference sequence). With 1 base removed from V and 1 base from J, the gap between germline ends came to 11 bases. The length of the CDR3 is 15 residues. The CDR3 reads CAWSGTWESGNTIYF. The CDR3, as DNA: TGTGCCTGGAGTGGGACTTGGGAATCTGGAAACACCATATATTTT.

Written as DNA, the CDR3 is TGTGCCAGCAGCTTGTGGGGGGTCTACGAGCAGTACTTC. Protein: CASSLWGVYEQYF. The chain couples TRBV5-8 to TRBJ2-7; D is perhaps TRBD2 (6 bases). This CDR3 contains 13 residues. V dropped 1 base and J dropped 3 bases, with 8 bases sitting between them. Germline lookup yields CDR1 SGHTS and CDR2 YDEGEE.

The chain is built from TRBV6-5 and TRBJ2-7, with 8 bases aligning to TRBD1. This CDR3 has 15 residues. The V gene's germline CDR1 is MNHEY and CDR2 SVGAGI. V shed 2 bases and J 4 bases; nucleotides not matched to a gene: 7. CDR3 sequence: CASSYGQGGGYEQYF. The CDR3 coding sequence is TGTGCCAGCAGTTACGGACAGGGAGGTGGGTACGAGCAGTACTTC.

This clone was observed a single time. J is TRBJ1-5 and V is TRBV5-4; D may be TRBD1 (6 bases). Germline values: CDR1 SGHNT, CDR2 YYREEE (reference sequence). The V gene lost 4 bases and the J gene lost 0 bases, with 17 bases spanning the gap. This CDR3 comprises 17 residues. The CDR3 here is CASSGSQGVASNQPQHF. CDR3 nucleotides: TGTGCCAGCAGCGGGTCACAGGGAGTAGCTAGCAATCAGCCCCAGCATTTT.

The chain uses TRBV2 and TRBJ1-1; possibly TRBD1 for D (6 bases). V was cut by 7 bases and J by 0 bases, with 15 bases left in between. Germline CDR1 SNHLY, CDR2 FYNNEI. CDR3 length equals 15 residues. The CDR3 sequence: CASTETGQMNTEAFF. CDR3 coding DNA: TGTGCCAGCACAGAAACAGGGCAGATGAACACTGAAGCTTTCTTT.

The J gene is TRBJ1-1, the V gene TRBV19; D uncertain. The V and J ends lost 2 bases and 5 bases respectively, with 9 bases between them. Germline assignment: CDR1 LNHDA and CDR2 SQIVND (reference sequence). The CDR3 loop spans 13 amino acids. The CDR3 region has the DNA TGTGCCAGTAGTATAACTTTCGGGACTGAAGCTTTCTTT. Translated, it gives CASSITFGTEAFF. Full variable domain (missing parts from reference TRBV19 and TRBJ1-1): DGGITQSPKYLFRKEGQNVTLSCEQNLNHDAMYWYRQDPGQGLRLIYYSQIVNDFQKGDIAEGYSVSREKKESFPLTVTSAQKNPTAFYLCASSITFGTEAFFGQGTRLTVV.

The J gene is TRBJ2-1, the V gene TRBV11-3, with D perhaps TRBD2 (6 bases). The CDR3 totals 16 residues. CDR1 SGHNT and CDR2 YENEEA come from the germline V gene. V was cut by 4 bases and J by 6 bases, with 19 bases left in between. The CDR3 DNA sequence: TGTGCCAGCAGCTCAACAGGACTATCTCTACGCAATGAGCAGTTCTTC. Its protein is CASSSTGLSLRNEQFF.

The V and J genes are TRBV30 and TRBJ2-1; 8 nucleotides line up with TRBD2. The CDR3 loop spans 14 amino acids. With 2 bases clipped from V and 15 bases from J, the junction kept 15 bases outside the gene matches. The germline CDR1 and CDR2 sequences are GTSNPN and SVGIG (reference sequence). This CDR3 is CAWSSPGLDWEGFF. CDR3 nucleotides: TGTGCCTGGAGTTCTCCGGGACTAGACTGGGAGGGGTTCTTC.

The V and J genes are TRBV7-2 and TRBJ2-4, with 7 positions matching TRBD2. V lost 5 bases to trimming and J lost 3 bases; unmatched junction nucleotides: 10. Per the germline V gene, CDR1 is SGHTA and CDR2 is FQGNSA. This CDR3 spans 16 amino acids. CDR3 nucleotides: TGTGCCAGCAGCCAAGACGGGGGGATGGTCAAAAACATTCAGTACTTC. Protein: CASSQDGGMVKNIQYF. Supplemented by reference TRBV7-2 and TRBJ2-4, the full variable domain reads GAGVSQSPSNKVTEKGKDVELRCDPISGHTALYWYRQSLGQGLEFLIYFQGNSAPDKSGLPSDRFSAERTGGSVSTLTIQRTQQEDSAVYLCASSQDGGMVKNIQYFGAGTRLSVL.

This clone was found once. The chain carries TRBV18 and TRBJ2-5; 8 bases line up with TRBD1. CDR1 KGHSH and CDR2 LQKENI come from the germline V gene. V was clipped by 3 bases and J by 5 bases; unmatched bases: 8. This CDR3 spans 15 amino acids. CDR3 DNA sequence: TGTGCCAGCTCACCCCAGGGGGCGCCGGGCGAGACCCAGTACTTC. Translation gives CASSPQGAPGETQYF. Drawing the rest from reference TRBV18 and TRBJ2-5, the complete variable domain is NAGVMQNPRHLVRRRGQEARLRCSPMKGHSHVYWYRQLPEEGLKFMVYLQKENIIDESGMPKERFSAEFPKEGPSILRIQQVVRGDSAAYFCASSPQGAPGETQYFGPGTRLLVL.

The CDR3 spells CASHPGQGGNNEQFF. CDR3 DNA: TGTGCCAGTCACCCCGGGCAGGGGGGTAATAATGAGCAGTTCTTC. The chain uses TRBV6-6 and TRBJ2-1; TRBD1 is a possible D gene (7 bases). CDR1 is MNHNY and CDR2 is SVGAGI in the germline V gene (reference sequence). CDR3 length equals 15 residues. V lost 9 bases, J lost 7 bases, and 22 bases lay in between.

The gene calls are TRBV7-9 and TRBJ1-2, with 7 bases identical to TRBD1. Germline trimming cut 7 bases from V and 0 bases from J; bases unmatched to any gene: 11. Germline CDR1 and CDR2: SEHNR and FQNEAQ (reference sequence). The CDR3 contains 16 residues. The CDR3: CASTPGGQEANYGYTF. For the CDR3, the DNA is TGTGCCAGCACCCCAGGGGGGCAGGAAGCTAACTATGGCTACACCTTC.

CDR3: CASALLAGYNEQFF. In DNA form, the CDR3 reads TGTGCCAGCGCTCTTCTAGCGGGGTACAATGAGCAGTTCTTC. This chain uses TRBV7-2 with TRBJ2-1, with 9 positions matching TRBD2. The CDR3 is made up of 14 amino acids. The trim removed 8 bases at V and 4 bases at J, leaving 6 bases unmatched. The germline CDR1 and CDR2 sequences are SGHTA and FQGNSA.

The V call is TRBV5-4, the J call TRBJ2-7; a possible D gene is TRBD1 (6 bases). V was shortened by 4 bases and J by 10 bases, with 18 bases between the two germline ends. CDR1 and CDR2 from the germline V gene are SGHNT and YYREEE (reference sequence). The CDR3 totals 13 residues. CDR3: CASSPRDTKIQYF. CDR3 bases: TGTGCCAGCAGCCCCCGGGACACTAAGATACAGTACTTC.

This clone was observed a few times. This chain joins TRBV28 and TRBJ1-6, with D uncertain. Trimming left V 8 bases short and J 10 bases short, with 21 bases between. Germline V gene lookup returns CDR1 MDHEN and CDR2 SYDVKM. This CDR3 has 15 amino acids. The CDR3 DNA is TGTGCCAGCTCAGTTTCTCAGGATTTGTACTCACCCCTCCACTTT. Its protein is CASSVSQDLYSPLHF. Filled out from reference TRBV28 and TRBJ1-6, the complete variable domain reads DVKVTQSSRYLVKRTGEKVFLECVQDMDHENMFWYRQDPGLGLRLIYFSYDVKMKEKGDIPEGYSVSREKKERFSLILESASTNQTSMYLCASSVSQDLYSPLHFGNGTRLTVT.

V usage is TRBV7-5 and J usage is TRBJ2-7; TRBD1, the D gene given by the table, was not confirmed from the DNA. TRBV7-5 corresponds to a pseudogene. The CDR3 runs 16 residues. The CDR3 sequence is CARSLERGGQGYEQYF. DNA of the CDR3: TGTGCCAGAAGCTTAGAGAGGGGGGGACAGGGTTACGAGCAGTACTTC.

The chain recombines TRBV6-1 with TRBJ1-1, with a possible D match to TRBD1 (6 bases). There are 15 residues in the CDR3. V gave up 1 base and J gave up 7 bases, with 16 bases separating them. Germline V gene data show CDR1 as MNHNS and CDR2 as SASEGT. CDR3 DNA: TGTGCCAGCAGTGAAGGGGGGCTTGGGAAGAGTGAAGCTTTCTTT. Its translation is CASSEGGLGKSEAFF.

CDR3: CASGFPRGGQAYEQYF. In DNA form, the CDR3 reads TGTGCTAGTGGTTTTCCTAGGGGGGGCCAGGCCTACGAGCAGTACTTC. The chain has TRBV12-5 and TRBJ2-7, with D tentatively TRBD2 (7 bases). This CDR3 is built from 16 residues. Trimming cost V 3 bases and J 2 bases, with 17 bases left between them. The germline gives CDR1 LGHNT, CDR2 FRNRAP. The whole variable domain, filled in from reference TRBV12-5 and TRBJ2-7, reads DARVTQTPRHKVTEMGQEVTMRCQPILGHNTVFWYRQTMMQGLELLAYFRNRAPLDDSGMPKDRFSAEMPDATLATLKIQPSEPRDSAVYFCASGFPRGGQAYEQYFGPGTRLTVT.